This record concerns one TCR beta chain sequence. This clone was counted once. The specificity of this receptor is unknown. Base qualities are not recorded, but no much larger clone differs from it by a single base. Collaborating institutions collected whole blood in K2EDTA tubes following their own protocols. For TCRbeta analysis, collaborator samples were shipped as frozen whole blood, as isolated PBMCs, or as DNA extracted from either sample type. The immunoSEQ Assay, a bias-controlled multiplex PCR, was used to amplify TCRbeta CDR3 regions from genomic DNA. In the paper's pipeline: Within the assay, amplification of reference gene primers was used to estimate how many nucleated cells each sample contained. To quantify the absolute abundance of each unique TCRbeta CDR3 rearrangement, sequence reads were collapsed and filtered. For each sample, productive Simpson clonality was calculated as the square root of Simpson's diversity index across productive rearrangements. Drawn from immuneACCESS, this table holds only the in-frame rearrangements with V and J called that TCRdb kept. Clones are partly lost; checked studies trace under half to an unresolved V gene and leave the rest unexplained. That table furnishes V, J and clone size, whereas the DNA furnished D and trimming. Across this sample there are around 170,000 clones, with around four fifths seen only once. In total, the top ten clones hold 5.5% to 7.5% of the sample.

The sample originates from a study of blood T cell repertoires in COVID-19 (TCRdb year 2020). Broadly, across the study: The collaborator samples originated in the United States, Italy and Spain and spanned the acute and convalescent phases of COVID-19. The material from the prospective study consisted of cDNA or gDNA derived from T cells, B-cell-depleted T cells, or PBMCs. Subjects who had been exposed to COVID-19, were actively infected with it, or had recovered from it provided the deeply sampled blood TCRbeta repertoires that made up the dataset. The repertoires were released in a freely available public database intended as a resource for research on the immune response to SARS-CoV-2. Samples were obtained from the ongoing ImmuneRACE study (first 160 participants) and from about 1,300 subjects provided by 6 global collaborators. A de-identified subject ID, COVID-19 status, age in years and sex were almost always included in the sample metadata. Where HLA class I and class II types were available, the types were taken from metadata supplied by the sample provider, not from assay-based typing. Overall study outcomes, separate from this receptor: How much clinical and demographic metadata was included differed by source and by participant, and the metadata was provided uncurated.

From a lookup of the germline V gene, CDR1 and CDR2 are SGHRS and YFSETQ. The CDR3 has 14 amino acids, counting the end cysteine and phenylalanine. The sequence is cut down to CDR3 DNA, 42 bases in frame from base 1. V loses 6 bases of germline sequence and J loses 4 bases, and the interval between the two ends is 13 bases. The chain was built from TRBV5-1 and TRBJ2-2; the D gene is perhaps TRBD1, from 7 matching bases. The sequence derives from a woman between 40 and 55 years old with acute or convalescent COVID-19. The sequenced material came from peripheral blood. In nucleotide form, the sequence is TGCGCCAGCAAGGGGGCCGGGAGCACCGGGGAGCTGTTTTTT. It is translated as CASKGAGSTGELFF. Supplemented by the reference TRBV5-1 and TRBJ2-2 proteins around the CDR3, the complete variable domain is KAGVTQTPRYLIKTRGQQVTLSCSPISGHRSVSWYQQTPGQGLQFLFEYFSETQRNKGNFPGRFSGRQFSNSRSEMNVSTLELGDSALYLCASKGAGSTGELFFGEGSRLTVL.